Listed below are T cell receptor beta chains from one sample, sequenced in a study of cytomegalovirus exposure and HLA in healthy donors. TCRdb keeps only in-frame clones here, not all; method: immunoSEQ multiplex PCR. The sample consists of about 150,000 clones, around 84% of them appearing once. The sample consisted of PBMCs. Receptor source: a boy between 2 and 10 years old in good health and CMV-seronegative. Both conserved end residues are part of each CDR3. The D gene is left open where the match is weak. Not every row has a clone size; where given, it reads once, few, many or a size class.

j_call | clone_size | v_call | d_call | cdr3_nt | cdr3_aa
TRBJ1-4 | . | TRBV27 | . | TGTGCCAGCAGATCGGAAGGGGTTCGCGGAAAACTGTTTTTT | CASRSEGVRGKLFF
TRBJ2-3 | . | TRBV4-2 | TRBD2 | TGTGCCAGCAGCCAAGGGCTCGGACTAGCGGGAGAGGCTGATACGCAGTATTTT | CASSQGLGLAGEADTQYF
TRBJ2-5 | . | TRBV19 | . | TGTGCCAGTAGTATTTCAGGGGTGCTATCTCCAGAGACCCAGTACTTC | CASSISGVLSPETQYF
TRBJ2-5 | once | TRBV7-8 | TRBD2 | TGTGCCAGCAGCTTAGTAGCGGGGGGCATCCAAGAGACCCAGTACTTC | CASSLVAGGIQETQYF
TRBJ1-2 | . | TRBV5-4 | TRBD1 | TGTGCCAGCAGTAGATCGACAGGGAATGGACTCTATGGCTACACCTTC | CASSRSTGNGLYGYTF
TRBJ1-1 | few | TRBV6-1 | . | TGTGCCAGCAGAGAGACAGGGAACACTGAAGCTTTCTTT | CASRETGNTEAFF
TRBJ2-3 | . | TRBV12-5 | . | TGTGCTAGTGGTTTGATCACAGCCACAGATACGCAGTATTTT | CASGLITATDTQYF
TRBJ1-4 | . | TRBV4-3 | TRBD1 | TGCGCCAGCAGCCGGATCGGACAGGGGTCAGGGAAACTGTTTTTT | CASSRIGQGSGKLFF
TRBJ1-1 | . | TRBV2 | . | TGTGCCAGCAGTGCGGGAGGGACGAACACTGAAGCTTTCTTT | CASSAGGTNTEAFF
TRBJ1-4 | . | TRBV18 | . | TGTGCCAGCTCACCCACATTGAACGGACAGAGAGGGGAAAAACTGTTTTTT | CASSPTLNGQRGEKLFF
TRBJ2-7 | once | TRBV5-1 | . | TGCGCCAGCGGAGGACGAGGGGGGGACTACGAGCAGTACTTC | CASGGRGGDYEQYF
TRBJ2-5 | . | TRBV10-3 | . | TGTGCCATCAGTGAGGAAGTCGGGACCCAGTACTTC | CAISEEVGTQYF
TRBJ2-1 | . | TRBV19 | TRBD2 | TGTGCCAGTAGCCACCGCCGGGAGGGGTATGAGCAGTTCTTC | CASSHRREGYEQFF
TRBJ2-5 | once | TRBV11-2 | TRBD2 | TGTGCCAGCAGCTCGGTAGCGGGAGGGAAGACCCAGTACTTC | CASSSVAGGKTQYF
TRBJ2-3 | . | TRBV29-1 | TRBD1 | TGCAGCGTTCGACAGGGGGCCACAGATACGCAGTATTTT | CSVRQGATDTQYF
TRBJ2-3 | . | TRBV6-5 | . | TGTGCCAGCAGTTACGAGTGGGGCAAGAGCACAGATACGCAGTATTTT | CASSYEWGKSTDTQYF
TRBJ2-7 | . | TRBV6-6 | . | TGTGCCAGCAGTTACTCGCAGGGGTACGAGCAGTACTTC | CASSYSQGYEQYF
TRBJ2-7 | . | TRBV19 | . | TGTGCCAGTAGCATTCGGGACACTTCCTACGAGCAGTACTTC | CASSIRDTSYEQYF
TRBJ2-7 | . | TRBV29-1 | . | TGCAGCGTCCCTGGGGACAAGAGGCCCTACGGGCAGTACTTC | CSVPGDKRPYGQYF
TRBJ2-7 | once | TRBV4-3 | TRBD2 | TGCGCCAGCAGCCAAGTCCTCAGGACTAGCGGCTACTACGAGCAGTACTTC | CASSQVLRTSGYYEQYF
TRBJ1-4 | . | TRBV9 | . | TGTGCCAGCAGCGCAGGAAGGATCAATGAAAAACTGTTTTTT | CASSAGRINEKLFF
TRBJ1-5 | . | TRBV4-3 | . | TGCGCCAGCAGCCAAGATGCAGCAAGAGGAGAGCCCCAGCATTTT | CASSQDAARGEPQHF
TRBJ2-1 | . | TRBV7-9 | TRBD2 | TGTTCCAGCACTCTAGCGGGAGGGCCTGTAAGTGGCTACAATGAGCAGTTCTTC | CSSTLAGGPVSGYNEQFF
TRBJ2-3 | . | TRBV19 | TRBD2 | TGTGCCAGTAGTATCGGGGGGGGCACAGATACGCAGTATTTT | CASSIGGGTDTQYF
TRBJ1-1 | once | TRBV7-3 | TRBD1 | TGTGCCAGCAGCCCCGGGACAGGGGGCGAAGCTTTCTTT | CASSPGTGGEAFF
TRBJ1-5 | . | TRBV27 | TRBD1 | TGTGCCAGCACCCCCCTCGGGACAGGGTGGAAAAAAAGCAATCAGCCCCAGCATTTT | CASTPLGTGWKKSNQPQHF
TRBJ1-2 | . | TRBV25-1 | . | TGTGCCAGCAGTGAACAGAACTATGGCTACACCTTC | CASSEQNYGYTF
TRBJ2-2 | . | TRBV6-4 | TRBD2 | TGTGCCAGCAGTCCCGGGACTAGCGGGGCCGGGGAGCTGTTTTTT | CASSPGTSGAGELFF
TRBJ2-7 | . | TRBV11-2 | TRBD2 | TGTGCCAGCAGCTTAGCCCCTAGCGGGTACTACGAGCAGTACTTC | CASSLAPSGYYEQYF